This T cell receptor beta chain stems from a study of T-cell memory formation after mild COVID-19. The overall study: TCR clusters showed largely donor specificity.

From germline, CDR1 is LNHNV and CDR2 YYDKDF (reference sequence). The CDR3 runs 13 residues. V dropped 5 bases and J dropped 10 bases, with 15 bases sitting between them. Constant-segment primers and 5'RACE yielded cDNA libraries for TCR alpha and TCR beta, each carrying sample barcodes and UMIs. TCRdb fed the 5' RACE reads into MiXCR, producing one record per CDR3 protein. The sample holds about 400,000 distinct CDR3 sequences, roughly a quarter seen once. This sequence was found in an adult woman who had mild COVID-19 (a few samples of this study predate the infection). Cell type and time point are not known. The specimen was PBMCs or a T cell subset sorted from them (not recorded which). The gene calls are TRBV15 and TRBJ2-1; tentative D call: TRBD1 (5 bases). The CDR3 here is CATSPDRQYEQFF. CDR3 nucleotide sequence: TGTGCCACCAGCCCAGACCGACAGTACGAGCAGTTCTTC.